These 14 T cell receptor beta chains originate from one sample sequenced in a study of OX40 agonist ivuxolimab in advanced cancers. The assay was immunoSEQ multiplex PCR, and TCRdb's table has in-frame clones only and misses some. The data contain around 84,000 clones, about 81% of them singletons. Sequencing was performed on CD4+ or CD8+ T cells sorted from blood, taken in a trial of the OX40 agonist ivuxolimab. These TCRs come from an adult with an advanced solid tumor such as melanoma, head and neck, liver or kidney cancer.

This chain links TRBV2 with TRBJ2-7; 9 nucleotides match TRBD2. Germline trimming cut 2 bases from V and 3 bases from J; bases unmatched to any gene: 8. The CDR3 is 16 amino acids. Germline V lookup: CDR1 SNHLY, CDR2 FYNNEI. Here the CDR3 DNA reads TGTGCCAGCAGTGAATGGGGCGGGAGGGATGTCTACGAGCAGTACTTC. This codes for CASSEWGGRDVYEQYF.

This chain links TRBV30 with TRBJ2-7, with D tentatively TRBD1 (5 bases). V lost 4 bases to trimming and J lost 5 bases, with 15 bases between them. The germline CDR1 and CDR2 sequences are GTSNPN and SVGIG (reference sequence). The CDR3 has 13 residues. The CDR3: CAWTFAAGNEQYF. In DNA form, the CDR3 reads TGTGCCTGGACTTTCGCCGCAGGGAACGAGCAGTACTTC.

V gene TRBV19 combines with J gene TRBJ1-5, with D possibly TRBD1 on 5 matching bases. Germline values: CDR1 LNHDA, CDR2 SQIVND (reference sequence). The CDR3 sequence is 14 residues long. Trimming removed 3 bases from V and 1 base from J, with 7 bases in between. The CDR3 loop is CASSIPGSNQPQHF. Written as DNA, the CDR3 is TGTGCCAGTAGTATTCCAGGGAGCAATCAGCCCCAGCATTTT.

V is TRBV10-3 and J is TRBJ1-1; 7 bases agree with TRBD1. The germline gives CDR1 ENHRY, CDR2 SYGVKD. This CDR3 comprises 15 residues. J gave up 0 bases and V 3 bases, and 4 bases lay outside the gene matches. CDR3 DNA: TGTGCCATCAGTGAACCTGGACAGGTGAACACTGAAGCTTTCTTT. Its protein product is CAISEPGQVNTEAFF.

The V gene is TRBV27, the J gene TRBJ1-5; D is unclear. The CDR3 consists of 14 residues. Germline V gene data show CDR1 as MNHEY and CDR2 as SMNVEV (reference sequence). The ends were cut back, 4 bases at V and 0 bases at J, with 7 bases in the middle. The chain's CDR3 is CASSSQDSNQPQHF. In DNA, the CDR3 is TGTGCCAGCAGTTCACAAGATAGCAATCAGCCCCAGCATTTT.

CDR3 DNA sequence: TGTGCCAGCAGCTCCACGGGGACCCAGTACTTC. It encodes CASSSTGTQYF. The rearrangement joins TRBV7-6 to TRBJ2-5; D gene unclear. The V end was cut by 4 bases, the J end by 7 bases, with 7 bases between. CDR1 SGHVS and CDR2 FNYEAQ come from the germline V gene. The CDR3 sequence is 11 residues long.

V and J are TRBV7-2 and TRBJ1-2; D not resolved. Per germline, CDR1 SGHTA and CDR2 FQGNSA. CDR3 size: 14 residues. V was trimmed by 5 bases and J by 6 bases, leaving 16 bases between them. Here the CDR3 reads CASSPYISKDGYTF. Written as DNA, the CDR3 is TGTGCCAGCAGCCCTTATATTAGTAAAGATGGCTACACCTTC.

The V and J genes are TRBV25-1 and TRBJ1-2, with 10 bases matching TRBD1. The CDR3 length is 15 residues. The germline V gene encodes CDR1 MGHDK and CDR2 SYGVNS. The trim removed 3 bases at V and 7 bases at J, leaving 8 bases unmatched. In DNA, the CDR3 is TGTGCCAGCAGTGATGACAGGGGGCTGGCGTTTGGCTACACCTTC. It is translated as CASSDDRGLAFGYTF.

This sequence joins TRBV19 and TRBJ2-4; the D gene is possibly TRBD2 (6 bases). Trimming pared 5 bases from V and 0 bases from J, leaving 11 bases between. CDR1 is LNHDA and CDR2 is SQIVND in the germline V gene (reference sequence). The CDR3 is made up of 15 amino acids. Here the CDR3 reads CASSGGVLAKNIQYF. CDR3 bases: TGTGCCAGTAGTGGAGGGGTTCTAGCCAAAAACATTCAGTACTTC.

The chain links TRBV6-5 to TRBJ2-7, with 7 positions matching TRBD1. The CDR3 is made up of 15 amino acids. Germline-derived CDR1 and CDR2 are MNHEY and SVGAGI. V lost 0 bases, J lost 1 base, and 3 bases stayed unmatched. CDR3 bases: TGTGCCAGCAGTTACTCAGGACAGGCGTCCTACGAGCAGTACTTC. As protein: CASSYSGQASYEQYF.

The V call is TRBV10-3, the J call TRBJ2-3; 10 positions agree with TRBD2. Germline loops: CDR1 ENHRY, CDR2 SYGVKD. V was clipped by 5 bases and J by 0 bases; unmatched bases: 5. The CDR3 has 16 residues. The CDR3 coding sequence is TGTGCCATCAGTACCACTAGCGGGACGAGCACAGATACGCAGTATTTT. Translated: CAISTTSGTSTDTQYF.

The chain links TRBV7-8 to TRBJ2-3; no definite D call. The germline V and J ends were trimmed by 3 bases and 6 bases, with 4 bases remaining between them. Looked up from germline, CDR1 is SGHVS and CDR2 is FQNEAQ. This CDR3 has 11 amino acids. CDR3 residues: CASSFWDTQYF. CDR3 nucleotides: TGTGCCAGCAGCTTTTGGGATACGCAGTATTTT.

This chain uses TRBV15 with TRBJ2-6; D not certain. V was pared by 0 bases and J by 0 bases, with 12 bases between. Germline CDR1 and CDR2: LNHNV and YYDKDF (reference sequence). The CDR3 loop spans 18 amino acids. CDR3: CATSRDSGRVSGANVLTF. CDR3 nucleotide sequence: TGTGCCACCAGCAGAGATTCAGGAAGGGTCTCTGGGGCCAACGTCCTGACTTTC.

The gene calls are TRBV13 and TRBJ1-2; 9 nucleotides match TRBD1. Germline CDR1 is PRHDT and CDR2 is FYEKMQ (reference sequence). The CDR3 is made up of 11 amino acids. Losses at the gene ends were 5 bases for V and 14 bases for J; bases not matched to a gene: 6. For the CDR3, the DNA is TGTGCCAGCAGCCTACGGACAGGGGAAACCTTC. Translation: CASSLRTGETF. Variable domain in full (rest from reference TRBV13 and TRBJ1-2): AAGVIQSPRHLIKEKRETATLKCYPIPRHDTVYWYQQGPGQDPQFLISFYEKMQSDKGSIPDRFSAQQFSDYHSELNMSSLELGDSALYFCASSLRTGETFGSGTRLTVV.